The present T cell receptor (beta chain) was sequenced within a study of T cell repertoires in cytomegalovirus infection. Overall study: Well-studied HLA-B-restricted CMV epitopes were used in the study alongside recently identified HLA-C-restricted ones. CMV infection plus the matching HLA type was flagged by public TCR beta signatures.

Overall study findings and caveats: The ex vivo response was dominated by HLA-C-restricted CMV-specific TCR beta clonotypes. The study identified carriers of CMV plus the relevant HLA from cumulative public TCR beta family frequency.

TCRdb re-called the reads through MiXCR, storing one row per CDR3 protein. The repertoire holds approximately 83,000 distinct CDR3 sequences, with roughly a quarter as singletons. V was pared by 8 bases and J by 9 bases, with 14 bases between. This CDR3 region has 13 residues. Many counts were recorded for this clonotype. What it recognizes is unknown. This receptor was obtained from a human donor in good health (CMV status not recorded). Some clones in this sample may be carry-over from other donors' samples. The material sequenced was CD8+ T cells from cultured PBMCs, taken from culture after CMV antigen stimulation. The chain couples TRBV12-3 or TRBV12-4 to TRBJ1-6; D perhaps matches TRBD1 (5 bases). The CDR3: CASRGPGRSPLHF. CDR3 coding DNA: TGTGCCAGCCGGGGACCGGGACGTTCACCCCTCCACTTT.